One sample yielded the 10 T cell receptor beta chains listed below, sequenced in a study of cytomegalovirus exposure and HLA in healthy donors. 13 Jbeta primers and 60 Vbeta primers were used for the PCR. Generated by immunoSEQ multiplex PCR, the TCRdb table keeps only in-frame clones and is missing some. Counted here are about 140,000 clones, around 81% occurring once; the ten biggest clones make up 2% to 3%. What was sequenced was PBMCs. All receptors derive from a man between 50 and 59 years old in good health and CMV-seronegative.

The chain links TRBV5-1 to TRBJ2-2; D perhaps matches TRBD2 (6 bases). The CDR3 loop spans 16 amino acids. In germline, CDR1 is SGHRS, CDR2 YFSETQ. V lost 1 base and J 5 bases, leaving 15 bases between the germline ends. CDR3: CASSLSGRAGTGELFF. Written as DNA, the CDR3 is TGCGCCAGCAGCTTGAGTGGCAGGGCGGGAACCGGGGAGCTGTTTTTT.

The genes are TRBV7-2 and TRBJ2-7; no clear D. The germline V gene encodes CDR1 SGHTA and CDR2 FQGNSA. V lost 0 bases and J lost 7, with 10 bases in between. The CDR3 length is 13 residues. CDR3 DNA sequence: TGTGCCAGCAGCTTAGCCCCCCCCGGGGAGCAGTACTTC. This sequence encodes CASSLAPPGEQYF.

The gene calls are TRBV6-6 and TRBJ2-7; 10 positions agree with TRBD1. There are 15 residues in the CDR3. Looked up from germline, CDR1 is MNHNY and CDR2 is SVGAGI (reference sequence). The junction had 13 bases not matched to a gene; V was cut back by 10 bases and J by 4 bases. The CDR3 protein is CAIHLGTGVSYEQYF. Here the CDR3 DNA reads TGTGCCATACACCTCGGGACAGGGGTGTCTTACGAGCAGTACTTC.

This rearrangement joins TRBV5-1 to TRBJ2-7; 7 nucleotides agree with TRBD1. The V gene's germline CDR1 is SGHRS and CDR2 YFSETQ. The V and J ends lost 0 bases and 7 bases, in that order; junction bases with no gene match: 7. The length of the CDR3 is 14 residues. CDR3 bases: TGCGCCAGCAGCTTGGCCGGGACAGACCGAGAGCAGTACTTC. This sequence encodes CASSLAGTDREQYF.

The J gene is TRBJ2-2, the V gene TRBV6-1; D gene uncertain. Between the trimmed V and J ends, which lost 6 bases and 0 bases, there was a span of 5 bases. The CDR3 length is 13 residues. CDR1 is MNHNS, CDR2 SASEGT, per germline. This chain's CDR3 is CASRQANTGELFF. The CDR3 DNA follows: TGTGCCAGCAGGCAGGCGAACACCGGGGAGCTGTTTTTT.

V usage is TRBV6-1 and J usage is TRBJ1-5; no firm D call. The CDR3 is made up of 13 amino acids. Trimming cost V 8 bases and J 2 bases, with 10 bases left between them. Germline values: CDR1 MNHNS, CDR2 SASEGT. Here the CDR3 DNA reads TGTGCCAGCGGGCCGGTGGGCAATCAGCCCCAGCATTTT. As protein: CASGPVGNQPQHF.

This chain connects TRBV5-1 to TRBJ2-7; D is possibly TRBD2 (8 bases). In germline, CDR1 is SGHRS, CDR2 YFSETQ. The length of the CDR3 is 17 residues. Trimming stripped 2 bases from V and 1 base from J, with 19 bases between. The CDR3 reads CASSLGTAGLVSYEQYF. The CDR3 bases are TGCGCCAGCAGCTTAGGGACAGCGGGACTAGTTTCCTACGAGCAGTACTTC.

The gene calls are TRBV11-1 and TRBJ2-3; 10 nucleotides agree with TRBD1. The length of the CDR3 is 16 residues. J was trimmed by 4 bases and V by 2 bases; bases with no gene match: 6. Germline loops: CDR1 SGHAT, CDR2 FQDESV (reference sequence). The CDR3 DNA sequence: TGTGCCAGCAGCTTATCGGACAGGGGGTATTCAGATACGCAGTATTTT. Translated: CASSLSDRGYSDTQYF.

The genes are TRBV1 and TRBJ2-7; the DNA was not used to check the table's D call, TRBD2. TRBV1 is listed as a pseudogene. The CDR3 extends over 19 amino acids. Here the CDR3 DNA reads TGCACCAGCAGCCCGATAGAGATAGCGGGTCCCACTAGTCGTCACGAGCAGTACTTC. This encodes CTSSPIEIAGPTSRHEQYF.

This chain links TRBV2 with TRBJ2-1, with a weak D call TRBD1 (6 bases). Germline assignment: CDR1 SNHLY and CDR2 FYNNEI. The CDR3 runs 14 residues. Trimming shortened V by 7 bases and J by 1 base, and 11 bases separated the two germline ends. CDR3: CASNEQGSYNEQFF. For the CDR3, the DNA is TGTGCCAGCAACGAACAGGGTTCCTACAATGAGCAGTTCTTC.